These 21 T cell receptor beta chains were sequenced from one sample in a study of technical replicates of blood from a handful of donors. Produced via immunoSEQ multiplex PCR; TCRdb's table is partial and in-frame only. The sample carries tens of thousands of clones, over 85% recorded once. The source material was T cells isolated from PBMCs. These receptors originate from a human donor in good health.

J is TRBJ2-5 and V is TRBV28; 9 bases map to TRBD1. Germline values: CDR1 MDHEN, CDR2 SYDVKM. The CDR3 loop spans 16 amino acids. The trim removed 4 bases at V and 4 bases at J, leaving 10 bases unmatched. This CDR3 is CASSSIVTGGGETQYF. CDR3 nucleotide sequence: TGTGCCAGCAGTTCTATCGTCACAGGGGGCGGAGAGACCCAGTACTTC.

V usage is TRBV19 and J usage is TRBJ1-5; D is ambiguous. Trimming left V 2 bases short and J 0 bases short, with 8 bases between. The CDR3 has 15 residues. Germline values: CDR1 LNHDA, CDR2 SQIVND (reference sequence). The CDR3 sequence: CASSIYEYSNQPQHF. CDR3 DNA: TGTGCCAGTAGTATATACGAGTATAGCAATCAGCCCCAGCATTTT.

This chain links TRBV11-3 with TRBJ2-5, with D tentatively TRBD1 (6 bases). V shed 5 bases and J shed 1 base, with 20 bases lying between them. The CDR3 is 17 amino acids. Germline values: CDR1 SGHNT, CDR2 YENEEA. The CDR3 sequence: CASSPGKGRGGQETQYF. The CDR3 DNA sequence: TGTGCCAGCAGCCCCGGGAAAGGGCGAGGGGGCCAAGAGACCCAGTACTTC.

The chain is built from TRBV13 and TRBJ1-3, with D uncertain. Germline CDR1 is PRHDT and CDR2 is FYEKMQ (reference sequence). CDR3 length: 16 amino acids. The ends were cut back, 5 bases at V and 0 bases at J, with 14 bases in the middle. In nucleotides, the CDR3 is TGTGCCAGCAGCCTACGGACGGGGAGCTCTGGAAACACCATATATTTT. This sequence encodes CASSLRTGSSGNTIYF.

J is TRBJ1-1 and V is TRBV5-1; D may be TRBD1 (5 bases). V was cut by 4 bases and J by 0 bases, with 19 bases left in between. Germline CDR1 reads SGHRS; CDR2 reads YFSETQ. CDR3 length: 17 amino acids. The CDR3 region has the DNA TGCGCCAGCAGCCTTGGAATTAGACAGAGCATGAACACTGAAGCTTTCTTT. Protein product: CASSLGIRQSMNTEAFF.

The chain combines TRBV4-1 with TRBJ2-1; 10 bases fit TRBD2. The V segment lost 1 base and the J segment 10 bases; nucleotides outside the gene matches: 10. Germline assignment: CDR1 MGHRA and CDR2 YSYEKL. This CDR3 has 16 residues. The CDR3 sequence is CASSQGGLAGALEQFF. The DNA of the CDR3 is TGCGCCAGCAGCCAAGGTGGGCTAGCGGGAGCGTTAGAGCAGTTCTTC.

The chain uses TRBV7-8 and TRBJ1-5; weak D call: TRBD1 (5 bases). CDR1 and CDR2 from the germline V gene are SGHVS and FQNEAQ. The CDR3 is 22 amino acids. Trimming removed 4 bases from V and 0 bases from J, with 31 bases in between. CDR3 amino acids: CASSSRFEAETARLYSNQPQHF. The CDR3 coding sequence is TGTGCCAGCAGCTCTAGGTTTGAGGCCGAGACAGCTCGCCTTTATAGCAATCAGCCCCAGCATTTT.

This chain uses TRBV6-5 with TRBJ1-6; D gene ambiguous. Germline-derived CDR1 and CDR2 are MNHEY and SVGAGI. Trimming took off 6 bases at V and 10 bases at J, with 19 bases between the two ends. The CDR3 is 15 amino acids. The CDR3 nucleotides read TGTGCCAGCAGGGGTCGCGGCCCCCCGGGGTCACCCCTCCACTTT. Translated: CASRGRGPPGSPLHF.

This sequence joins TRBV18 and TRBJ1-1; 8 nucleotides agree with TRBD1. J gave up 3 bases and V 5 bases, and 5 bases lay outside the gene matches. The CDR3 length is 14 residues. Germline assignment: CDR1 KGHSH and CDR2 LQKENI. CDR3 region: CASSRTGRDTEAFF. For the CDR3, the DNA is TGTGCCAGCTCAAGGACAGGGAGGGACACTGAAGCTTTCTTT. Full variable domain (rest looked up from reference TRBV18 and TRBJ1-1): NAGVMQNPRHLVRRRGQEARLRCSPMKGHSHVYWYRQLPEEGLKFMVYLQKENIIDESGMPKERFSAEFPKEGPSILRIQQVVRGDSAAYFCASSRTGRDTEAFFGQGTRLTVV.

The gene calls are TRBV5-1 and TRBJ1-6, with 11 positions matching TRBD1. In germline, CDR1 is SGHRS, CDR2 YFSETQ. The V gene end was trimmed by 3 bases and the J gene end by 9 bases; junction bases not matched to a gene: 5. The CDR3 runs 15 residues. The DNA of the CDR3 is TGCGCCAGCAGCTATGGACAGGGGGCGAGTTCACCCCTCCACTTT. It is translated as CASSYGQGASSPLHF.

The chain carries TRBV18 and TRBJ2-7, with 10 bases fitting TRBD2. The CDR3 has 15 residues. V dropped 3 bases and J dropped 2; count of bases not matched to a gene: 4. The germline gives CDR1 KGHSH, CDR2 LQKENI. CDR3 nucleotide sequence: TGTGCCAGCTCACCTGGACTAGCGGTTACCTACGAGCAGTACTTC. Its protein product is CASSPGLAVTYEQYF.

The gene calls are TRBV5-1 and TRBJ1-2; tentatively, D is TRBD1 (5 bases). This CDR3 is 15 amino acids long. V lost 0 bases, J lost 3 bases, and 12 bases lay in between. The germline gives CDR1 SGHRS, CDR2 YFSETQ. The CDR3 DNA sequence: TGCGCCAGCAGCTTGGTCGGGGGGGAAGACTATGGCTACACCTTC. The encoded protein is CASSLVGGEDYGYTF.

This clone was detected once. The chain has TRBV18 and TRBJ2-7; D gene uncertain. The V end was cut by 3 bases, the J end by 2 bases, with 8 bases between. This CDR3 has 13 amino acids. From germline, CDR1 is KGHSH and CDR2 LQKENI. Here the CDR3 DNA reads TGTGCCAGCTCACCTAATTCAGCCTACGAGCAGTACTTC. This encodes CASSPNSAYEQYF.

This clone appeared a few times. The rearrangement links TRBV28 to TRBJ1-5; 9 bases are shared with TRBD1. The CDR3 spans 19 residues. The germline V gene encodes CDR1 MDHEN and CDR2 SYDVKM. V was pared by 1 base and J by 2 bases, with 12 bases of the junction left unmatched. CDR3 nucleotide sequence: TGTGCCAGCAGTTTATCCCCGGGACAGGGCATTTGGGGCAATCAGCCCCAGCATTTT. Protein: CASSLSPGQGIWGNQPQHF.

Comments on this clone: The sample holds other DNA sequences that translate to the same CDR3. This chain joins TRBV19 and TRBJ1-5, with 10 bases that match TRBD1. Trimming at V came to 5 bases and at J to 5 bases, leaving 0 bases not matched to a gene. CDR3 length: 13 amino acids. Germline CDR1 reads LNHDA; CDR2 reads SQIVND (reference sequence). The CDR3 here is CASSGTGDQPQHF. In DNA form, the CDR3 reads TGTGCCAGTAGTGGGACAGGGGATCAGCCCCAGCATTTT.

The chain uses TRBV30 and TRBJ2-1; 10 nucleotides match TRBD1. CDR1 GTSNPN and CDR2 SVGIG come from the germline V gene (reference sequence). The junction had 5 bases not matched to a gene; V was cut back by 0 bases and J by 9 bases. The CDR3 spans 14 residues. The CDR3 DNA follows: TGTGCCTGGAGTGTTGTGACAGGGGGCAGTGAGCAGTTCTTC. Its protein product is CAWSVVTGGSEQFF. Full variable domain (remainder filled in from reference TRBV30 and TRBJ2-1): SQTIHQWPATLVQPVGSPLSLECTVEGTSNPNLYWYRQAAGRGLQLLFYSVGIGQISSEVPQNLSASRPQDRQFILSSKKLLLSDSGFYLCAWSVVTGGSEQFFGPGTRLTVL.

The V gene is TRBV30, the J gene TRBJ1-3, with TRBD1 matching 7 bases. Germline CDR1 reads GTSNPN; CDR2 reads SVGIG (reference sequence). CDR3 size: 13 residues. Losses at the gene ends were 3 bases for V and 3 bases for J; bases not matched to a gene: 2. The CDR3 coding sequence is TGTGCCTGGAGAAGGGGGCTTGGAAACACCATATATTTT. It is translated as CAWRRGLGNTIYF.

This chain connects TRBV27 to TRBJ1-1; 9 bases agree with TRBD1. The CDR3 is 15 amino acids. V shed 6 bases, J shed 3 bases, and the junction held 8 bases outside the gene matches. Per the germline V gene, CDR1 is MNHEY and CDR2 is SMNVEV (reference sequence). The CDR3 nucleotides read TGTGCCAGCAGGGTCCACAGGGGGCTCGACACTGAAGCTTTCTTT. Its translation is CASRVHRGLDTEAFF.

In its sample, this clone was seen once. The chain joins TRBV4-1 to TRBJ2-7; D possibly corresponds to TRBD1 (6 bases). The germline V gene has CDR1 MGHRA and CDR2 YSYEKL. CDR3 length: 17 amino acids. Trimming took 0 bases from V and 4 from J, leaving 19 bases between them. Here the CDR3 DNA reads TGCGCCAGCAGCCAAGATCGAGAGACAGGATATGTGTACGAGCAGTACTTC. Amino acids: CASSQDRETGYVYEQYF.

This sequence joins TRBV11-2 and TRBJ2-7; D is unresolved. The germline V gene encodes CDR1 SGHAT and CDR2 FQNNGV. Trimming took 0 bases from V and 4 from J, leaving 4 bases between them. The CDR3 has 12 amino acids. CDR3 residues: CASSLDRYEQYF. The CDR3 DNA follows: TGTGCCAGCAGCTTAGACAGGTACGAGCAGTACTTC.

V usage is TRBV4-2 and J usage is TRBJ2-1; 14 positions agree with TRBD2. The germline V gene has CDR1 LGHNA and CDR2 YNFKEQ. V gave up 1 base and J gave up 7 bases; unmatched junction bases: 3. The CDR3 spans 16 residues. In nucleotides, the CDR3 is TGTGCCAGCAGCCAAGGACTAGCGGGGGGGCAAAATGAGCAGTTCTTC. Translated, it gives CASSQGLAGGQNEQFF.